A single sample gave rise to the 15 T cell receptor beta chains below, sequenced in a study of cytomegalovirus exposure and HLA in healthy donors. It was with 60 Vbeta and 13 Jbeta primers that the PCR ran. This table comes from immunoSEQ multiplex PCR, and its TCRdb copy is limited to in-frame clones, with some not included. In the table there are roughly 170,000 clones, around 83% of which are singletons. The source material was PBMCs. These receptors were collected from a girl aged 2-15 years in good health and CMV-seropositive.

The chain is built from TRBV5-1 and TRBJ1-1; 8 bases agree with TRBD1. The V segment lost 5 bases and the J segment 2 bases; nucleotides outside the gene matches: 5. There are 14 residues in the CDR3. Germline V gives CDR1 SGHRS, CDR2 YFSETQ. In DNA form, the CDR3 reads TGCGCCAGCAGACCTACAGGGGGAAACACTGAAGCTTTCTTT. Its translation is CASRPTGGNTEAFF.

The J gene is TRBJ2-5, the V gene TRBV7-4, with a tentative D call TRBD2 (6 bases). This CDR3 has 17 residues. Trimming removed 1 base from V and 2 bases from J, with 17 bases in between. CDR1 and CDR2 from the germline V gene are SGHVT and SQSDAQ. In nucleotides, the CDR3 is TGTGCCAGCAGCTTAGGAAGGGGAAGCGGAGGGCAAGAGACCCAGTACTTC. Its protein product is CASSLGRGSGGQETQYF. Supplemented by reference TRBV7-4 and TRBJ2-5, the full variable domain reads GAGVSQSPRYKVAKRGRDVALRCDSISGHVTLYWYRQTLGQGSEVLTYSQSDAQRDKSGRPSGRFSAERPERSVSTLKIQRTEQGDSAVYLCASSLGRGSGGQETQYFGPGTRLLVL.

The chain's CDR3 is CASSQAGGGITEAFF. CDR3 nucleotide sequence: TGTGCCAGCAGCCAGGCGGGTGGTGGGATAACTGAAGCTTTCTTT. The J gene is TRBJ1-1, the V gene TRBV9; D unclear. This CDR3 spans 15 amino acids. V was trimmed by 4 bases and J by 5 bases, leaving 18 bases between them. Per germline, CDR1 SGDLS and CDR2 YYNGEE.

The CDR3 loop is CASSLRLAGALETQYF. CDR3 in DNA: TGTGCCAGCAGCTTGAGGCTAGCGGGGGCGCTGGAGACCCAGTACTTC. The chain employs TRBV5-6 and TRBJ2-5, with 10 bases fitting TRBD2. The CDR3 has 16 amino acids. V trimming: 1 base; J trimming: 5 bases; junction bases outside the gene matches: 8. CDR1 is SGHDT and CDR2 is YYEEEE in the germline V gene.

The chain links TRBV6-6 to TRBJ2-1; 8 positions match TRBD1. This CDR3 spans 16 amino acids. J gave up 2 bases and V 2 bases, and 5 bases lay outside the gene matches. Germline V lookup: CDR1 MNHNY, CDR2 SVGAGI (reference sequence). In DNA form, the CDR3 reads TGTGCCAGCAGTTACCAGCGGACAGGGCCCTACAATGAGCAGTTCTTC. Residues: CASSYQRTGPYNEQFF.

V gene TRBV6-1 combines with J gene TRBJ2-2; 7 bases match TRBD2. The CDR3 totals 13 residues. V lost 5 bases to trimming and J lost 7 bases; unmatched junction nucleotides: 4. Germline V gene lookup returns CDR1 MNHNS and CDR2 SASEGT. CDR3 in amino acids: CASSREAGGELFF. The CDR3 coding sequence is TGTGCCAGCAGTCGGGAGGCGGGCGGGGAGCTGTTTTTT.

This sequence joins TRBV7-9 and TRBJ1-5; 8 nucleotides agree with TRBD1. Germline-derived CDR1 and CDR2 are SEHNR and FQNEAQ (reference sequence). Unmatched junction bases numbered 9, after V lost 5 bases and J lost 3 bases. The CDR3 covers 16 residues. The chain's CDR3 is CASSDYRQGNNQPQHF. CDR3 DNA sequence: TGTGCCAGCAGCGACTACCGACAGGGGAACAATCAGCCCCAGCATTTT.

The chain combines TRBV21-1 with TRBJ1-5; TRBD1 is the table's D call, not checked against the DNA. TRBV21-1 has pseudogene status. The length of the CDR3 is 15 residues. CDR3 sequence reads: CASSKSKQGTQPQHF. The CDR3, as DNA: TGTGCCAGCAGCAAAAGTAAACAGGGGACTCAGCCCCAGCATTTT.

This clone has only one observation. In nucleotides, the CDR3 is TGTGCCAGCAGCCAAGCGGTAGCGGATAGCTCCTACGAGCAGTACTTC. Protein sequence: CASSQAVADSSYEQYF. The chain combines TRBV4-2 with TRBJ2-7, with D perhaps TRBD2 (6 bases). The V end lost 1 base, the J end lost 0 bases, and 13 bases lay between the germline ends. Germline V gene data show CDR1 as LGHNA and CDR2 as YNFKEQ. The CDR3 has 16 residues.

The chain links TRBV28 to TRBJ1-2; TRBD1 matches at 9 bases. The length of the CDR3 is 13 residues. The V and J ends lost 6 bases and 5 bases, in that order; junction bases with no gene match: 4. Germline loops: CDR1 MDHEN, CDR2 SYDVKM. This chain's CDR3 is CASSTTGGYGYTF. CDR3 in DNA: TGTGCCAGCAGCACGACAGGGGGATATGGCTACACCTTC.

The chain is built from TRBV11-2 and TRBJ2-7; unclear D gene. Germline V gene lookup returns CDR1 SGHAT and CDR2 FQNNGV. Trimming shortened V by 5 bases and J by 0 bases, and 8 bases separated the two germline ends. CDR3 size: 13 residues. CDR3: CASSNSLSYEQYF. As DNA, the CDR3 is TGTGCCAGCAGCAACAGCCTCTCCTACGAGCAGTACTTC.

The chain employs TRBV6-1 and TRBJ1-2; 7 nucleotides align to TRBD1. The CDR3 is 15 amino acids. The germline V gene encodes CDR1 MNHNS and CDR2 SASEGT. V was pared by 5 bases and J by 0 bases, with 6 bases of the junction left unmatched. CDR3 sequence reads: CASSRQGQANYGYTF. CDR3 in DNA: TGTGCCAGCAGTCGACAGGGCCAAGCTAACTATGGCTACACCTTC.

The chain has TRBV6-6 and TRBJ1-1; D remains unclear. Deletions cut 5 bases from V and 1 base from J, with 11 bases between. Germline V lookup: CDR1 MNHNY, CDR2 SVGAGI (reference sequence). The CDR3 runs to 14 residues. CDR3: CASSPRVKNTEAFF. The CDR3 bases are TGTGCCAGCAGTCCACGCGTTAAGAACACTGAAGCTTTCTTT.

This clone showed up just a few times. Here the CDR3 DNA reads TGTGCCAGCAGTGAAGCCGAGGGATACAATGAGCAGTTCTTC. Its protein product is CASSEAEGYNEQFF. The rearrangement links TRBV6-1 to TRBJ2-1; tentative D call: TRBD2 (5 bases). Trimming took 0 bases from V and 4 from J, leaving 7 bases between them. Looked up from germline, CDR1 is MNHNS and CDR2 is SASEGT. This CDR3 region has 14 residues.

As DNA, the CDR3 is TGTGCCGCTATGGACAGGCGGAACACCGGGGAGCTGTTTTTT. Protein: CAAMDRRNTGELFF. The rearrangement links TRBV10-3 to TRBJ2-2; 7 positions agree with TRBD1. The germline V gene has CDR1 ENHRY and CDR2 SYGVKD. The CDR3 covers 14 residues. The V and J ends lost 11 bases and 1 base, in that order; junction bases with no gene match: 7.